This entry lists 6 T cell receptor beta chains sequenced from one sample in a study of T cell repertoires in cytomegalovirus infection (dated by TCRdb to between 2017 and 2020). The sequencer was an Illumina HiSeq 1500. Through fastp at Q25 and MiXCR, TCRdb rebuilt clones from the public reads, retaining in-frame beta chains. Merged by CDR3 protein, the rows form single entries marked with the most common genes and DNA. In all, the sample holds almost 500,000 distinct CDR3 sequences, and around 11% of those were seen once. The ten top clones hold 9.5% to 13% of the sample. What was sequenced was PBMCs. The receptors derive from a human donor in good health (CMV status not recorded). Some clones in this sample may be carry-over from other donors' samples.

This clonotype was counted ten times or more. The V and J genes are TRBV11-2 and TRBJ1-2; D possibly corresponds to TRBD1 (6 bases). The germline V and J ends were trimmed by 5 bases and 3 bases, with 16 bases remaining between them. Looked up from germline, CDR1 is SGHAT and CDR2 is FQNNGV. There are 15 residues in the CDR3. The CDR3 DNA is TGTGCCAGCAGCCTATGGACAGAAACTTACTATGGCTACACCTTC. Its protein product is CASSLWTETYYGYTF.

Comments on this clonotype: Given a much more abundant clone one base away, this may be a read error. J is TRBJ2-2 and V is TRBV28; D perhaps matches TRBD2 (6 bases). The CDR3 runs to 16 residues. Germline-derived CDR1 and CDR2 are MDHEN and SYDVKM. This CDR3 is CASSPPGFRRAGELVF. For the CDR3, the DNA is TGTGCCAGCAGTCCCCCCGGATTTAGGAGGGCCGGGGAGCTGGTTTTT.

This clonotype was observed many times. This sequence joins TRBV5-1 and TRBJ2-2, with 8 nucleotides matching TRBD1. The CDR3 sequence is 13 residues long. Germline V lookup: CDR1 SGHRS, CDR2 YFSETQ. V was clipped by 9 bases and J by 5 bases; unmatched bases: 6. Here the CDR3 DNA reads TGCGCCACAACGGGACAGGCGACCGGGGAGCTGTTTTTT. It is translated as CATTGQATGELFF.

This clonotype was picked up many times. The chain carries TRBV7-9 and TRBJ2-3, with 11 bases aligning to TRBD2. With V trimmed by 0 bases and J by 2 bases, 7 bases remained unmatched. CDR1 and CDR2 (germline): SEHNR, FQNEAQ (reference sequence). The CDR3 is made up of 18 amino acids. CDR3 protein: CASSLAWASGRTTDTQYF. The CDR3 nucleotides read TGTGCCAGCAGCTTAGCGTGGGCTAGCGGGAGGACCACAGATACGCAGTATTTT.

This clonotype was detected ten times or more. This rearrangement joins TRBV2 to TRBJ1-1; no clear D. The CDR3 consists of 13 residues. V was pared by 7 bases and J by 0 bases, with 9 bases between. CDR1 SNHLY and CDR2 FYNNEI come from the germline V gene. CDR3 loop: CASNSNLNTEAFF. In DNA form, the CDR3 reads TGTGCCAGCAACTCGAATTTGAACACTGAAGCTTTCTTT.

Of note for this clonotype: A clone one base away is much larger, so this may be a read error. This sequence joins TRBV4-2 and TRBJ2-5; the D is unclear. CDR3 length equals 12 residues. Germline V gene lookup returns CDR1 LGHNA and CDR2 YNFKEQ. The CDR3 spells CASSQDREIQYF. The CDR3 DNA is TGTGCCAGCAGCCAAGATCGAGAGATCCAGTACTTC.